Here is one TCR beta chain with its context. This specimen belongs to a study of CDR3 diversity in severe acne. With 2 bases clipped from V and 4 bases from J, the junction kept 2 bases outside the gene matches. This CDR3 is 15 amino acids long. Germline V gene sequence: CDR1 MGHRA, CDR2 YSYEKL. From the PCR reads, TCRdb called clonotypes with MiXCR, one entry per CDR3 protein. The data contain over 85,000 distinct CDR3 sequences, roughly half of them singletons. The receptor was isolated from a male donor with acne. This chain uses TRBV4-1 with TRBJ2-5; 12 bases map to TRBD2. The material sequenced was blood. CDR3 residues: CASSQLAGGGETQYF. The DNA for the CDR3 is TGCGCCAGCAGCCAACTAGCGGGAGGGGGAGAGACCCAGTACTTC.